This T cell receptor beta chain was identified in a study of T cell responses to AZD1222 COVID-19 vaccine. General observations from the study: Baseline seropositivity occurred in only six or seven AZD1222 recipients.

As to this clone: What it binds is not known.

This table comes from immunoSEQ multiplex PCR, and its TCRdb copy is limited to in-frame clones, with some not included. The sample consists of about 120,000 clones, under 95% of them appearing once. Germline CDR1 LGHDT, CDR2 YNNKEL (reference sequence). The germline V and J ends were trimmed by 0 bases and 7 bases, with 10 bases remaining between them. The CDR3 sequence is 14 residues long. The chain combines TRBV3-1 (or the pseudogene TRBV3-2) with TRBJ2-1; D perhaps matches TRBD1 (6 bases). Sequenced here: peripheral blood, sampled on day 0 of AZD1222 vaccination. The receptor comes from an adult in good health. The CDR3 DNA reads TGTGCCAGCAGCCAAGAGGGGGCGAGAAATGAGCAGTTCTTC. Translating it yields CASSQEGARNEQFF.